This T cell receptor beta chain was found in a study of blood T cell repertoires in COVID-19. Looking at the study overall: Whether acute or convalescent, the COVID-19 samples came from the United States, Italy and Spain. T cells, B-cell-depleted T cells, or PBMCs supplied cDNA or gDNA.

In the original processing: By means of reference gene primer amplification, nucleated cell counts were estimated. TCRdb's table, derived via immunoSEQ multiplex PCR, lists solely in-frame clones and lacks some. V, J and clone size were drawn from that table, and D and trimming were deduced from the DNA. The table records about 120,000 clones, around 77% of them present only once. V was pared by 7 bases and J by 8 bases, with 15 bases between. There are 14 residues in the CDR3. CDR1 and CDR2 (germline): SGHDN, FVKESK. V usage is TRBV14 and J usage is TRBJ1-6, with D tentatively TRBD1 (6 bases). The clonotype comes from a human donor in a cohort sampled during active COVID-19. Material for sequencing was peripheral blood. CDR3 sequence (DNA): TGTGCCAGCAATGGGGGCACACGGGATTCACCCCTCCACTTT. It yields the protein CASNGGTRDSPLHF.